This paragraph covers one T cell receptor (beta chain) sequence. Germline V gene lookup returns CDR1 SGHTA and CDR2 FQGTGA. V shed 1 base and J shed 1 base, with 12 bases lying between them. The CDR3 is 16 amino acids. The table came from immunoSEQ multiplex PCR; TCRdb's copy has only in-frame clones and leaves some out. The sample comprises approximately 120,000 clones, 83% of which are singletons, and 15% to 20% rests with the top ten. This entry belongs to a study of blood T cell repertoires in COVID-19. At the level of the study: PBMCs, B-cell-depleted T cells, or T cells were the source of the cDNA or gDNA that made up the material.

The clonotype comes from a woman in her sixties with acute or convalescent COVID-19. Sample: peripheral blood. The rearrangement links TRBV7-3 to TRBJ2-3; D might be TRBD1 (6 bases). The CDR3: CASSLIPGVGTDTQYF. The DNA of the CDR3 is TGTGCCAGCAGCTTAATCCCAGGGGTGGGCACAGATACGCAGTATTTT. Filled out from reference TRBV7-3 and TRBJ2-3, the complete variable domain reads GAGVSQTPSNKVTEKGKYVELRCDPISGHTALYWYRQSLGQGPEFLIYFQGTGAADDSGLPNDRFFAVRPEGSVSTLKIQRTERGDSAVYLCASSLIPGVGTDTQYFGPGTRLTVL.